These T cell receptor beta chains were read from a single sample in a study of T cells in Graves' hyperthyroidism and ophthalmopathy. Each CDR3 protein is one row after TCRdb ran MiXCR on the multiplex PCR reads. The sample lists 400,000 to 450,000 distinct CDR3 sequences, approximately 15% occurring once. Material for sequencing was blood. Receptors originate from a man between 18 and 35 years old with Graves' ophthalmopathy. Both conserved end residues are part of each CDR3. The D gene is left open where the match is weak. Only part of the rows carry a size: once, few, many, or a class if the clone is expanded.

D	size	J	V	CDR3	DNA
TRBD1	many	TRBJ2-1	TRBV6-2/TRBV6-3	CASKKDRGSWLNEQFF	TGTGCCAGCAAGAAGGACAGGGGATCGTGGCTCAATGAGCAGTTCTTC
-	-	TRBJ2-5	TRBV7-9	CASRRPGPHGGTQYF	TGTGCCAGCCGTAGGCCGGGACCCCACGGGGGGACCCAGTACTTC
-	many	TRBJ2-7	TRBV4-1	CASSGDGSHSYEQYF	TGCGCCAGCAGCGGGGACGGGAGTCACTCCTACGAGCAGTACTTC
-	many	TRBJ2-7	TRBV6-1	CASSSGRTYQTSYEQYF	TGTGCCAGCAGTTCTGGACGGACTTACCAAACCTCCTACGAGCAGTACTTC
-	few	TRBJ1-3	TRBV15	CATSWKEGGNTIYF	TGTGCCACCAGCTGGAAGGAGGGTGGAAACACCATATATTTT
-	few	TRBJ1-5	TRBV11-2	CASSLGGGGWDNQPQHF	TGTGCCAGCAGCTTAGGGGGAGGGGGTTGGGACAATCAGCCCCAGCATTTT
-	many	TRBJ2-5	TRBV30	CASRLTGGETQYF	TGTGCTTCCCGACTGACAGGCGGGGAGACCCAGTACTTC
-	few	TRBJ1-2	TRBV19	CASSSPDTYYGYTF	TGTGCCAGTAGTAGCCCAGACACTTACTATGGCTACACCTTC
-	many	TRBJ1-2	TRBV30	CAWSVIWEQRNYGYTF	TGTGCCTGGAGTGTAATATGGGAACAGCGTAACTATGGCTACACCTTC
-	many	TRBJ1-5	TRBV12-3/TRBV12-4	CASSYRVDQPQHF	TGTGCCAGCAGTTACAGGGTTGATCAGCCCCAGCATTTT
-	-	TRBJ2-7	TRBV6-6	CASSYSRSISGEQYF	TGTGCCAGCAGTTACTCGAGGTCGATCAGTGGCGAGCAGTACTTC
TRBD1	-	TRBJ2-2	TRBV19	CASRKGQGVGTGELFF	TGTGCCAGTAGAAAAGGACAGGGGGTGGGGACCGGGGAGCTGTTTTTT
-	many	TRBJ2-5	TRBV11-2	CASSLDRVGSNF	TGTGCCAGCAGCTTAGATCGGGTGGGGTCCAACTTC
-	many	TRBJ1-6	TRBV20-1	CSASGLWSPLHF	TGCAGTGCTAGTGGCCTGTGGTCACCCCTCCACTTT
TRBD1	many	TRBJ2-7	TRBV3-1	CASAISGQGPYEQYF	TGTGCCAGCGCAATCTCGGGACAGGGGCCCTACGAGCAGTACTTC
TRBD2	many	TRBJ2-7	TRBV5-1	CASSSGGEIYEQYF	TGCGCCAGCAGCTCTGGGGGGGAAATCTACGAGCAGTACTTC
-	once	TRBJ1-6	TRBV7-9	CASSSRREGSSYNSPLHF	TGTGCCAGCAGCAGTAGGAGGGAAGGGAGCTCCTATAATTCACCCCTCCACTTT
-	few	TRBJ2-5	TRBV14	CASGQIQETQYF	TGTGCCAGCGGACAGATACAAGAGACCCAGTACTTC
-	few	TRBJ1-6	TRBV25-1	CASSETGSGYNSPLHF	TGTGCCAGCAGTGAGACAGGTTCGGGCTATAATTCACCCCTCCACTTT
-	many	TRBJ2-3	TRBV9	CASRGLTDTQYF	TGTGCCAGCAGAGGGCTGACAGATACGCAGTATTTT
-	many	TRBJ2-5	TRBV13	CASENGGTQYF	TGTGCCAGCGAAAACGGGGGGACCCAGTACTTC
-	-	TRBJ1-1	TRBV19	CASSLDISTAIYTTEAFF	TGTGCCAGTAGTTTGGATATCTCGACGGCTATTTACACTACTGAAGCTTTCTTT
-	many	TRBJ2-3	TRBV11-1	CASSLGGGTSTDTQYF	TGTGCCAGCAGCTTAGGTGGCGGGACTAGCACAGATACGCAGTATTTT
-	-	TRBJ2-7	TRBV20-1	CSAEEGSVVYEQYF	TGCAGTGCCGAAGAAGGGTCGGTAGTTTACGAGCAGTACTTC
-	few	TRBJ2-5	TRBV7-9	CASSPKRPSQETQYF	TGTGCCAGCAGCCCAAAACGGCCCTCCCAAGAGACCCAGTACTTC
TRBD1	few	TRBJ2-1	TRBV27	CASSYISGGTGLFF	TGTGCCAGCAGTTATATCTCCGGGGGGACAGGGTTGTTCTTC
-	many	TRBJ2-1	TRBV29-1	CSVEDSAANEQFF	TGCAGCGTTGAAGATTCCGCTGCCAATGAGCAGTTCTTC
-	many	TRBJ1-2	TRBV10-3	CAISEDRNYGYTF	TGTGCCATCAGTGAGGACAGGAACTATGGCTACACCTTC
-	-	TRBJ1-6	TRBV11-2	CASSSEAGWSPLHF	TGTGCCAGCAGCTCCGAGGCAGGATGGTCACCCCTCCACTTT
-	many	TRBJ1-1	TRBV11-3	CASSLGRVAFF	TGTGCCAGCAGCTTAGGTCGAGTGGCTTTCTTT
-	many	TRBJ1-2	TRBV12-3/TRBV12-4	CASSLSTGYTF	TGTGCCAGCAGTTTATCTACTGGCTACACCTTC
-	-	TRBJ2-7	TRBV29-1	CSAGASRTYEQYF	TGCAGCGCAGGGGCTAGCAGAACCTACGAGCAGTACTTC
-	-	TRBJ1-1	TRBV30	CAWRSGVSQNTEAFF	TGTGCCTGGAGATCAGGGGTCTCACAGAACACTGAAGCTTTCTTT
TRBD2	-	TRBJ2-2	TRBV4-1	CPSSQGASGRVDTGELFF	TGCCCCAGCAGCCAAGGAGCTAGCGGGAGAGTGGACACCGGGGAGCTGTTTTTT
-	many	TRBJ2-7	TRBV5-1	CASRPTDTYSYEQYF	TGCGCCAGCAGACCGACGGACACTTACTCCTACGAGCAGTACTTC
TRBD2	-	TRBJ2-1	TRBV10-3	CAIRTSAGDEQFF	TGTGCCATCCGGACTAGCGCAGGCGATGAGCAGTTCTTC
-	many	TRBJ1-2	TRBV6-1	CASSERTRYGYTF	TGTGCCAGCAGTGAAAGGACCCGCTATGGCTACACCTTC
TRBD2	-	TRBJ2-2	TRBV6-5	CASSYSLAENTGELFF	TGTGCCAGCAGTTACTCACTAGCGGAGAACACCGGGGAGCTGTTTTTT
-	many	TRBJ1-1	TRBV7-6	CASSWGGGGETTEAFF	TGTGCCAGCAGCTGGGGAGGGGGGGGGGAGACCACTGAAGCTTTCTTT
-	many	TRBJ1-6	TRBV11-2	CASSLGQVPRSPLHF	TGTGCCAGCAGCTTAGGCCAGGTTCCACGGTCACCCCTCCACTTT
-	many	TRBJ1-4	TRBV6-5	CASSYLIGTGNEKLFF	TGTGCCAGCAGTTACCTTATTGGGACGGGTAATGAAAAACTGTTTTTT
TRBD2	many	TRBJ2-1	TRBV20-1	CSATSGTSGRRGQFF	TGCAGTGCTACCTCCGGGACTAGCGGGAGGAGGGGGCAGTTCTTC
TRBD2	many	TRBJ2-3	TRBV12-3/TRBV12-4	CASRQGRLAGTGTDTQYF	TGTGCCAGCAGGCAGGGGCGGCTAGCGGGGACCGGGACAGATACGCAGTATTTT
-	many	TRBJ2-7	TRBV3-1	CASSKDRTSYEQYF	TGTGCCAGCAGCAAAGACAGGACAAGCTACGAGCAGTACTTC
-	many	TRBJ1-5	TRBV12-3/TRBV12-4	CASSINSNQPQHF	TGTGCCAGCAGTATCAATAGCAATCAGCCCCAGCATTTT
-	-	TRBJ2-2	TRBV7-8	CASSPWTGNTGELFF	TGTGCCAGCAGCCCGTGGACGGGGAACACCGGGGAGCTGTTTTTT
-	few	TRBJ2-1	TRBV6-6	CASSYGKGGPREQFF	TGTGCCAGCAGTTACGGTAAAGGAGGGCCGAGGGAGCAGTTCTTC
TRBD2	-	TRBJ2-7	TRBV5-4	CASSLSGGTNYEQYF	TGTGCCAGCAGCCTGAGCGGGGGAACAAACTACGAGCAGTACTTC
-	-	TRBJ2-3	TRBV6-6	CASSYSTENTDTQYF	TGTGCCAGCAGTTACTCGACGGAAAACACAGATACGCAGTATTTT
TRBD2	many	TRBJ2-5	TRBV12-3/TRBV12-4	CASSATSGGEETQYF	TGTGCCAGCAGTGCGACTAGCGGGGGGGAAGAGACCCAGTACTTC
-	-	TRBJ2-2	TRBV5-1	CASSFTALGRTGTGELFF	TGCGCCAGCAGCTTTACAGCCCTAGGACGAACGGGTACCGGGGAGCTGTTTTTT